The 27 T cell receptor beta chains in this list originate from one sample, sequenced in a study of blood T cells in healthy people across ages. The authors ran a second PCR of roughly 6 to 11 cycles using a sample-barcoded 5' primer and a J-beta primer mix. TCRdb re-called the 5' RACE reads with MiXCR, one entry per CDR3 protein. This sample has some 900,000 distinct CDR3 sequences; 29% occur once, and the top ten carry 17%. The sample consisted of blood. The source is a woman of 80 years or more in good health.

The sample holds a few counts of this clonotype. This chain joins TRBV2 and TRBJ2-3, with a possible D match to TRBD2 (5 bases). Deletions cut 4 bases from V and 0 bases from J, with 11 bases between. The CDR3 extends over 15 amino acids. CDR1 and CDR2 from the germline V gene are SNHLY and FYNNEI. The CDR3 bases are TGTGCCAGCAGTGGTAACGGGGTCAGCACAGATACGCAGTATTTT. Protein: CASSGNGVSTDTQYF. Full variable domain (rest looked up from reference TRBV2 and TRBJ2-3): EPEVTQTPSHQVTQMGQEVILRCVPISNHLYFYWYRQILGQKVEFLVSFYNNEISEKSEIFDDQFSVERPDGSNFTLKIRSTKLEDSAMYFCASSGNGVSTDTQYFGPGTRLTVL.

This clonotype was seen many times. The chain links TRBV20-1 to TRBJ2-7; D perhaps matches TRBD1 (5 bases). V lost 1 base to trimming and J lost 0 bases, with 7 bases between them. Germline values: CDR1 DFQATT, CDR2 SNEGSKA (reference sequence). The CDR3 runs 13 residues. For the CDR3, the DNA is TGCAGTGCTAGAGGACAGATCTCCTACGAGCAGTACTTC. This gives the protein CSARGQISYEQYF.

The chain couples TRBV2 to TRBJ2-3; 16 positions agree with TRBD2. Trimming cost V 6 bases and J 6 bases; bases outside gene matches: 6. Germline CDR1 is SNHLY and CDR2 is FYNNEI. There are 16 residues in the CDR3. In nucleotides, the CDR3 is TGTGCCAGCAGGGGACTAGCGGGGGGGCGGGGTGATACGCAGTATTTT. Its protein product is CASRGLAGGRGDTQYF.

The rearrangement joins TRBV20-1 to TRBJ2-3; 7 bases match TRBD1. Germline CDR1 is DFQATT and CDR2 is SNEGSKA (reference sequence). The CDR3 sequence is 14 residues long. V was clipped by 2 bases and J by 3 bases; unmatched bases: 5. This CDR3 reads CSARSGTDTDTQYF. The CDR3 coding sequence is TGCAGTGCTAGATCTGGGACAGATACAGATACGCAGTATTTT.

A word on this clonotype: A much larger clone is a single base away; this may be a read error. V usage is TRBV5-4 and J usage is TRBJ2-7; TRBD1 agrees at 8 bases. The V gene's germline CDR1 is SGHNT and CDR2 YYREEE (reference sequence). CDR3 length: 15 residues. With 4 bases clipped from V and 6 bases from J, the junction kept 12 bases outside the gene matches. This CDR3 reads CASSPRTGRRGEQYF. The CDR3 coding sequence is TGTGCCAGCAGCCCTCGGACAGGGAGGAGGGGCGAGCAGTACTTC.

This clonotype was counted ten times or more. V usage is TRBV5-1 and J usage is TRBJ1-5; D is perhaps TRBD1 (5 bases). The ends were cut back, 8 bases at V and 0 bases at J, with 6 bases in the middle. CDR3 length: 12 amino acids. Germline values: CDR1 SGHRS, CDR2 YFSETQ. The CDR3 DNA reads TGCGCCAGGGACATTAGCAATCAGCCCCAGCATTTT. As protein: CARDISNQPQHF.

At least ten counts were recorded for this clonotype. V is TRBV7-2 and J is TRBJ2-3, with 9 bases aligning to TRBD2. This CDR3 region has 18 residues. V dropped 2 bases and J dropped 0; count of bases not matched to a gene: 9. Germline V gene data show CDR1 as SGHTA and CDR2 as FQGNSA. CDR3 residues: CASSLSGLAGTSTDTQYF. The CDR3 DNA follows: TGTGCCAGCAGCTTAAGCGGTCTAGCGGGGACCAGCACAGATACGCAGTATTTT.

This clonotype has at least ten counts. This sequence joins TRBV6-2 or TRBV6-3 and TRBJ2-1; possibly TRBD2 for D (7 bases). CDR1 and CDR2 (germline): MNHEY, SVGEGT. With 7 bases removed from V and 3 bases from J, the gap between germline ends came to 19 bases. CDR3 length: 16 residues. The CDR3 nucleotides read TGTGCCAGCAAACCTGGGGGGGCAGGGGACTACAATGAGCAGTTCTTC. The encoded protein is CASKPGGAGDYNEQFF.

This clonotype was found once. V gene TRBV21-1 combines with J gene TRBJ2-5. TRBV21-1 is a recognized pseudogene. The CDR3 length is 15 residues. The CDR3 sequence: CASSLDRGNQETQYF. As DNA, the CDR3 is TGTGCCAGCAGCTTGGATCGCGGGAACCAAGAGACCCAGTACTTC.

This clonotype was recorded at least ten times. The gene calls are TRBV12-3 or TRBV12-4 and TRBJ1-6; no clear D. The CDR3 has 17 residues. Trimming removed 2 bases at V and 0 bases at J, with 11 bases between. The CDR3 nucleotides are TGTGCCAGCAGTTTATCGGGAGCGAGCTCCTATAATTCACCCCTCCACTTT. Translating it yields CASSLSGASSYNSPLHF.

CDR3 in amino acids: CASSSRDRASNEQFF. As DNA, the CDR3 is TGTGCCAGCTCATCACGGGACAGGGCTAGCAATGAGCAGTTCTTC. The chain links TRBV18 to TRBJ2-1, with 9 bases fitting TRBD1. This CDR3 region has 15 residues. Per the germline V gene, CDR1 is KGHSH and CDR2 is LQKENI. Germline trimming cut 5 bases from V and 6 bases from J; bases unmatched to any gene: 8. Drawing the rest from reference TRBV18 and TRBJ2-1, the complete variable domain is NAGVMQNPRHLVRRRGQEARLRCSPMKGHSHVYWYRQLPEEGLKFMVYLQKENIIDESGMPKERFSAEFPKEGPSILRIQQVVRGDSAAYFCASSSRDRASNEQFFGPGTRLTVL.

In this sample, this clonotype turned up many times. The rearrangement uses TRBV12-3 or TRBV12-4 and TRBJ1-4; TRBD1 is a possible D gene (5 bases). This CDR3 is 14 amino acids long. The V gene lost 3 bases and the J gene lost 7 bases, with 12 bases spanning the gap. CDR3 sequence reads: CASSFTGGVEKLFF. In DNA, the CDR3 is TGTGCCAGCAGTTTTACGGGGGGAGTTGAAAAACTGTTTTTT.

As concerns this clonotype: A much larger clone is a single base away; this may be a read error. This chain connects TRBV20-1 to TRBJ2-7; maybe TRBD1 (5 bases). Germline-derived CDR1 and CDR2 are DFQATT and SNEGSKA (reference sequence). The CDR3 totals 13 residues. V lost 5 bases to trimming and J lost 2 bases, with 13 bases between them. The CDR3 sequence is CSAGRQTAYEQYF. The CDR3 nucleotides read TGCAGTGCTGGAAGACAGACCGCCTACGAGCAGTACTTC.

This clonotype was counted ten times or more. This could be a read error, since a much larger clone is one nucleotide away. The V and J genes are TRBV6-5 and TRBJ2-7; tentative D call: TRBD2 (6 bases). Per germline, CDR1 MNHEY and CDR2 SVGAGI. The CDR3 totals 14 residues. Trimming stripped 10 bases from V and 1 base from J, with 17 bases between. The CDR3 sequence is CATKRWEESYEQYF. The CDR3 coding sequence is TGTGCCACCAAACGGTGGGAGGAGTCCTACGAGCAGTACTTC.

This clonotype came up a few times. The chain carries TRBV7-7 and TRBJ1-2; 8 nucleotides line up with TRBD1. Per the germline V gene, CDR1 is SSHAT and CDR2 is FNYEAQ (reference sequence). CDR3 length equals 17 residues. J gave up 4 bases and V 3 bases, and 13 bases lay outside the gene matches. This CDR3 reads CASSFIGGRGLGYGYTF. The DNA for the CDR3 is TGTGCCAGCAGCTTCATCGGTGGCAGGGGGCTCGGCTATGGCTACACCTTC. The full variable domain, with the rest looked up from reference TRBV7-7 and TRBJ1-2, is GAGVSQSPRYKVTKRGQDVTLRCDPISSHATLYWYQQALGQGPEFLTYFNYEAQPDKSGLPSDRFSAERPEGSISTLTIQRTEQRDSAMYRCASSFIGGRGLGYGYTFGSGTRLTVV.

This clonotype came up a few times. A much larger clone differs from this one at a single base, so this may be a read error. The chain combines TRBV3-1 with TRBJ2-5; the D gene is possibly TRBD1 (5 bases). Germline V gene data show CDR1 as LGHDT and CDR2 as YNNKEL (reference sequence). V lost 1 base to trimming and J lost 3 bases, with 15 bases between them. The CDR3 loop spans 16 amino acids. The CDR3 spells CASSQGSRVQEETQYF. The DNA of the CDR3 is TGTGCCAGCAGCCAAGGTAGCAGGGTACAGGAAGAGACCCAGTACTTC.

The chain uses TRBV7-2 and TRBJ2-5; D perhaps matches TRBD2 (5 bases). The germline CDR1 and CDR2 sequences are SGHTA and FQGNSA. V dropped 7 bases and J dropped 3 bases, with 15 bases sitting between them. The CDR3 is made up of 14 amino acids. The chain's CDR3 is CASTRGSSKETQYF. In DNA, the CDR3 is TGTGCCAGCACCAGAGGGTCAAGTAAAGAGACCCAGTACTTC.

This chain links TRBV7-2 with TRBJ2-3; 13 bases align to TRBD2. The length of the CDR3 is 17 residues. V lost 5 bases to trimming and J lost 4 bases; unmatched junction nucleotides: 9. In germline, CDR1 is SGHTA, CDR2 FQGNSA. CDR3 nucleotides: TGTGCCAGCAGCCGTAGACTAGCGGGGGGCGGGGCAGATACGCAGTATTTT. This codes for CASSRRLAGGGADTQYF.

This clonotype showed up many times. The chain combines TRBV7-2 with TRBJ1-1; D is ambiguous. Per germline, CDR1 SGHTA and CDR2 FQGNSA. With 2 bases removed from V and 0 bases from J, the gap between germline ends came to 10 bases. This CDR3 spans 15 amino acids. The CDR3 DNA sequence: TGTGCCAGCAGCTTATATCGGACGGTGAACACTGAAGCTTTCTTT. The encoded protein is CASSLYRTVNTEAFF.

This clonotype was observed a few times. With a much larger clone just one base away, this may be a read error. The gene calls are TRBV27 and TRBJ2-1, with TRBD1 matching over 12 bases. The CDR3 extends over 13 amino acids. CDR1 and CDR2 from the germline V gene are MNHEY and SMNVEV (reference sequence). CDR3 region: CSSRGTGGYEQFF. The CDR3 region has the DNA TGTTCCAGCAGGGGGACAGGGGGCTATGAGCAGTTCTTC.

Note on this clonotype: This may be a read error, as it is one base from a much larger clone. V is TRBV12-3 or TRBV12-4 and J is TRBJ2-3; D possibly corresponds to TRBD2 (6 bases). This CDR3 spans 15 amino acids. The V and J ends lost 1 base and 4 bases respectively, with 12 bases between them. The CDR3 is CASSLGGLYADTQYF. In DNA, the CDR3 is TGTGCCAGCAGTTTAGGGGGACTCTACGCAGATACGCAGTATTTT.

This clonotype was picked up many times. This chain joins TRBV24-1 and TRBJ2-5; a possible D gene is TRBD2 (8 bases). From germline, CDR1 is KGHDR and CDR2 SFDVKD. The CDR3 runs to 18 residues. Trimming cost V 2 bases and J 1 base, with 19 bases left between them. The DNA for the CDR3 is TGTGCCACCAGTGATTCCGGGACTAGAGGGGGCCTCCAAGAGACCCAGTACTTC. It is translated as CATSDSGTRGGLQETQYF.

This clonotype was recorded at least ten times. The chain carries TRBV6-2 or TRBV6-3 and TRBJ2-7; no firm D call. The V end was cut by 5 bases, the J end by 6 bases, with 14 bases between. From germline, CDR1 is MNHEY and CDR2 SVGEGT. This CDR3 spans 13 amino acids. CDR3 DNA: TGTGCCAGCAGTCCTGCCCGGGTTGGCGAGCAGTACTTC. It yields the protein CASSPARVGEQYF.

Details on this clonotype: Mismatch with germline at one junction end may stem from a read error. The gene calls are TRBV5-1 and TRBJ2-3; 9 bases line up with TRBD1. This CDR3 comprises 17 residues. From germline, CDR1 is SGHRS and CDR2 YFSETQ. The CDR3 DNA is TGCGCCAGCAGCGGGCGGGGACAGGGAAGGGCTACAGATACGCGGTATTTT. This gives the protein CASSGRGQGRATDTRYF.

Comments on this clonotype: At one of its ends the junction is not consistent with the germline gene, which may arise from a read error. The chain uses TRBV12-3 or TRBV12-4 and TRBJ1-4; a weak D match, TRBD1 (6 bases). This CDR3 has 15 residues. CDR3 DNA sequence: TGTGCCAGCAGTTTAGCGGGGGGCACTAATGAAAAACCGTTTTTT. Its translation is CASSLAGGTNEKPFF.

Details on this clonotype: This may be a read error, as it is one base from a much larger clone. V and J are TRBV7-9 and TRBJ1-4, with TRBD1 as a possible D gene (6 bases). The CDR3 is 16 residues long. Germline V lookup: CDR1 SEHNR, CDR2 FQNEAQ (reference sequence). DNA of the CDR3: TGTGCCAGCAGCTTAGCCGGAGGGGGAACTAATGAAAAACGGTTTTTT. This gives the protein CASSLAGGGTNEKRFF.

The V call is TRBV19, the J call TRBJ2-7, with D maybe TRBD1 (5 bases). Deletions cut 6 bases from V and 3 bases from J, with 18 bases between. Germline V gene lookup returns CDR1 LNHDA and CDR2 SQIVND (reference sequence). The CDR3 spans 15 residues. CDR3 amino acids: CASRLVPRDNYEQYF. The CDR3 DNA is TGTGCCAGTAGGCTCGTTCCCAGGGATAACTACGAGCAGTACTTC.